These T cell receptor beta chains were read from a single sample in a study of early T cells in non-severe SARS-CoV-2 infection. TCRdb called the 5' RACE reads again in MiXCR, with one record for every CDR3 protein. The data contain tens of thousands of distinct CDR3 sequences, roughly 6.1% of them seen just once; the ten biggest clones take up 5% to 6.5%. Input material: whole blood. The receptors stem from an adult who was a healthcare worker with PCR-confirmed SARS-CoV-2 infection or an uninfected control (not recorded which). Each CDR3 is given without its conserved first and last residue. The order of the fields is V gene, D gene, CDR3 protein. A D gene is named only where the DNA matches it firmly.

TRBV5-5,TRBD1,ASSLAGGGNEQY
TRBV5-1,NA,ASSSGYTDTQY
TRBV6-5,TRBD2,ASSYGTRYTGELF
TRBV20-1,NA,SARDPRGLDEQF
TRBV29-1,TRBD1,SAQGAYNEQF
TRBV6-4,TRBD1,ASSDSPGQGADTQY
TRBV29-1,TRBD2,SVERLAYYNEQF
TRBV7-9,NA,ASSSPRQREKETQY
TRBV29-1,NA,SVVVGPSYEQY
TRBV4-3,NA,ASSQDLAGGLLSYEQY
TRBV6-2/TRBV6-3,NA,ASFPWADSNQPQH
TRBV18,NA,ASSPGMGTEAF
TRBV29-1,NA,SVEEGPSNTQY
TRBV29-1,NA,SVGTEGNQPQH
TRBV6-1,TRBD1,ASLGQGRSNQPQH
TRBV4-2,TRBD2,ASSQGSSGGYEQY
TRBV18,NA,ASSPGGDTGELF
TRBV9,NA,ASSVVGNGKTQY
TRBV6-9,NA,ASSSPPGEVCNQPQH
TRBV7-2,TRBD1,ASSINRGRGETQY
TRBV29-1,NA,SVGPTSGANVLT
TRBV20-1,NA,SADGGNEQF
TRBV27,TRBD1,ASSWTGRGGYT
TRBV23-1,NA,ASIPRSSPNTGKLF
TRBV18,NA,ASSPGFPQGLRGAF
TRBV12-3/TRBV12-4,NA,ASSLAQGYKY
TRBV10-3,TRBD1,AIKGADRTYEQY
TRBV4-2,TRBD1,ASRHPDRDPYEQY
TRBV7-6,NA,ASSTPPSTDTQY
TRBV4-1,TRBD2,ASSQEKELAGTDTQY
TRBV2,NA,ASSEWPGPPGELF
TRBV7-3,NA,ASSPFPGANVLT
TRBV29-1,TRBD2,SATSGRIEQF